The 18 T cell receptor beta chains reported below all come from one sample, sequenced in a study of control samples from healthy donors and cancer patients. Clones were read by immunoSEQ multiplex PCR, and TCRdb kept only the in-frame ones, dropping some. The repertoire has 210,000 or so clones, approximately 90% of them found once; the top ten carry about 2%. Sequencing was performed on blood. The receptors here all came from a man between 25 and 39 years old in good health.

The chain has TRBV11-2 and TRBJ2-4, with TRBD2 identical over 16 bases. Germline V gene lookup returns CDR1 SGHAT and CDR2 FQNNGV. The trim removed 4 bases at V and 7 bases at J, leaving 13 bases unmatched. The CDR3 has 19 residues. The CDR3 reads CASSSVPGLAGGPENIQYF. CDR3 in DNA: TGTGCCAGCAGCTCGGTCCCGGGACTAGCGGGGGGGCCAGAGAACATTCAGTACTTC.

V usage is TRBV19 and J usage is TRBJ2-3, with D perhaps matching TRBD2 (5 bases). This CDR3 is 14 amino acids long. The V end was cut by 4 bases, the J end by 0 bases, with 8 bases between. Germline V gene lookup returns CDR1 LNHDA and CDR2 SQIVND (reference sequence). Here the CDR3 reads CASSTRTSTDTQYF. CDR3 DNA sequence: TGTGCCAGTAGTACCAGGACTAGCACAGATACGCAGTATTTT.

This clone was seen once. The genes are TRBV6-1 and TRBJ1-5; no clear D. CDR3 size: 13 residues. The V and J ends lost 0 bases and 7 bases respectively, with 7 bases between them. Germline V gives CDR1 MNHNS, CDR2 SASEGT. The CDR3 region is CASSEATGQPQHF. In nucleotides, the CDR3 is TGTGCCAGCAGTGAAGCAACGGGCCAGCCCCAGCATTTT.

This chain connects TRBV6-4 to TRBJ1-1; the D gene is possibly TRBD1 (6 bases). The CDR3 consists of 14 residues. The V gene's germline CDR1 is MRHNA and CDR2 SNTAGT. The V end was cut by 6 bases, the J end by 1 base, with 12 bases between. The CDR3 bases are TGTGCCAGCAGACTGGGGGGCCCGAACACTGAAGCTTTCTTT. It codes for CASRLGGPNTEAFF.

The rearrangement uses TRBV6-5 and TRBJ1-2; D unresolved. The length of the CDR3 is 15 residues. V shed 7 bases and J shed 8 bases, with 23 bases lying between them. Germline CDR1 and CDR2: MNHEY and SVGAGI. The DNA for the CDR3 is TGTGCCAGCACCGTCAACCAGCAGCAGGCGATAGGCTACACCTTC. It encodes CASTVNQQQAIGYTF.

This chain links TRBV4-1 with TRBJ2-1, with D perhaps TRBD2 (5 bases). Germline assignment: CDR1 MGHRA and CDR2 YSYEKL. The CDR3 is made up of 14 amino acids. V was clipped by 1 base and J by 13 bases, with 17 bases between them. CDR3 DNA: TGCGCCAGCAGCCAAGTTAGGACTCCCTCCTCCCAGTTCTTC. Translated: CASSQVRTPSSQFF.

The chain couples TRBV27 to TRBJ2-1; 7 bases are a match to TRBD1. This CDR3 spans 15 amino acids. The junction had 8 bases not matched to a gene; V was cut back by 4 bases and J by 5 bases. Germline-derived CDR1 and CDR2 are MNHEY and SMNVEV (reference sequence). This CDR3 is CASSSRGQSNNEQFF. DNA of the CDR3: TGTGCCAGCAGTTCCCGGGGACAGAGTAACAATGAGCAGTTCTTC.

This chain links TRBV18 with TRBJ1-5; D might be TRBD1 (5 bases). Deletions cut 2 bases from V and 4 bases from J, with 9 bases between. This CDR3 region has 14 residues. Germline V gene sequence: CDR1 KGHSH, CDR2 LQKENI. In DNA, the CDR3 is TGTGCCAGCTCACCATATAAGGGGAATCAGCCCCAGCATTTT. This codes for CASSPYKGNQPQHF.

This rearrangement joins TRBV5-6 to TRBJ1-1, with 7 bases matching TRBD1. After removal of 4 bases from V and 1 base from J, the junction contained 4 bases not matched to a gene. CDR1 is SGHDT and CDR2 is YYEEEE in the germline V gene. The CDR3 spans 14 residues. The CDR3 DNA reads TGTGCCAGCAGCCAGACAGGGAGGAACACTGAAGCTTTCTTT. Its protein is CASSQTGRNTEAFF.

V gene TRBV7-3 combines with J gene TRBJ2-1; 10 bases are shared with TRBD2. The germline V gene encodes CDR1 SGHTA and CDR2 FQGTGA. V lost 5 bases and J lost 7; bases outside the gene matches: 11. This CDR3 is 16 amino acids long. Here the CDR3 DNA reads TGTGCCAGCAGCCTCAGCGGGGGGGCCGCGTTTAATGAGCAGTTCTTC. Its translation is CASSLSGGAAFNEQFF.

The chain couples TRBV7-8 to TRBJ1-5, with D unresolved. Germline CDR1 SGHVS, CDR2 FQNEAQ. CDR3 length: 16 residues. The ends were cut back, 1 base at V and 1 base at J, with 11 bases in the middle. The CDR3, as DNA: TGTGCCAGCAGCTTAGTCCGGACCGACAGCAATCAGCCCCAGCATTTT. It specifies CASSLVRTDSNQPQHF.

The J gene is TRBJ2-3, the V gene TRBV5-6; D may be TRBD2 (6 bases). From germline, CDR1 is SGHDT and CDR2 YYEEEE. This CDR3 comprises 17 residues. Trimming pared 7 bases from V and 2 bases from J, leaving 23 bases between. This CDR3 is CASSIAGLYRNTDTQYF. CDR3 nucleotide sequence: TGTGCCAGCTCCATTGCGGGGCTCTATCGAAACACAGATACGCAGTATTTT. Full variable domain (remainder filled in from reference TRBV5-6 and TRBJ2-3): DAGVTQSPTHLIKTRGQQVTLRCSPKSGHDTVSWYQQALGQGPQFIFQYYEEEERQRGNFPDRFSGHQFPNYSSELNVNALLLGDSALYLCASSIAGLYRNTDTQYFGPGTRLTVL.

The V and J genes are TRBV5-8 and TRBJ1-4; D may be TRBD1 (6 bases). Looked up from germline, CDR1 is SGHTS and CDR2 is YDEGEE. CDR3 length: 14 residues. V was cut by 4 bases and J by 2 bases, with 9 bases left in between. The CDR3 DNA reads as TGTGCCAGCAGCCGTGGACAGACTAATGAAAAACTGTTTTTT. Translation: CASSRGQTNEKLFF.

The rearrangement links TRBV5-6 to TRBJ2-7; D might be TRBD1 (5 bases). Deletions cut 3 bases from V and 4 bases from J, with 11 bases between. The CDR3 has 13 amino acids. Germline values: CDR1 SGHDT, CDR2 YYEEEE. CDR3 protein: CASSWGTRYEQYF. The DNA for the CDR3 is TGTGCCAGCAGCTGGGGCACGAGGTACGAGCAGTACTTC. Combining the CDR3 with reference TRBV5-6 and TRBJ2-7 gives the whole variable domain DAGVTQSPTHLIKTRGQQVTLRCSPKSGHDTVSWYQQALGQGPQFIFQYYEEEERQRGNFPDRFSGHQFPNYSSELNVNALLLGDSALYLCASSWGTRYEQYFGPGTRLTVT.

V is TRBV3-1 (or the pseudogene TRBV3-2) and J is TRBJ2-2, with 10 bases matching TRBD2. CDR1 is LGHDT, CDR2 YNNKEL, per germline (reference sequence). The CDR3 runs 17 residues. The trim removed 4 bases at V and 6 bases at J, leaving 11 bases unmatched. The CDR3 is CASSRPLAGAVAGELFF. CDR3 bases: TGTGCCAGCAGCCGTCCTCTAGCGGGGGCGGTAGCCGGGGAGCTGTTTTTT.

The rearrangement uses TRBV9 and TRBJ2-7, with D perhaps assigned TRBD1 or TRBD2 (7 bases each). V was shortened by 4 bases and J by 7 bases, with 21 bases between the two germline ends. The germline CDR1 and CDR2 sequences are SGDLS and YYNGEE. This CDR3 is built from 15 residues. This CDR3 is CASSQQQGGPGEQYF. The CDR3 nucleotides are TGTGCCAGCAGCCAACAGCAGGGGGGGCCAGGGGAGCAGTACTTC. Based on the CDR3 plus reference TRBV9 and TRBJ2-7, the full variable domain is DSGVTQTPKHLITATGQRVTLRCSPRSGDLSVYWYQQSLDQGLQFLIQYYNGEERAKGNILERFSAQQFPDLHSELNLSSLELGDSALYFCASSQQQGGPGEQYFGPGTRLTVT.

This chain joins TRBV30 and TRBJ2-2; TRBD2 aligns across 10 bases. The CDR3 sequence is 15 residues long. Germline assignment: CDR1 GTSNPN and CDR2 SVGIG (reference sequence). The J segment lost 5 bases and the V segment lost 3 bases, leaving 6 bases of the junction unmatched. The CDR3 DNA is TGTGCCTGGAGGAGCGGGGGGGCCAATACCGGGGAGCTGTTTTTT. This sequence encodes CAWRSGGANTGELFF.

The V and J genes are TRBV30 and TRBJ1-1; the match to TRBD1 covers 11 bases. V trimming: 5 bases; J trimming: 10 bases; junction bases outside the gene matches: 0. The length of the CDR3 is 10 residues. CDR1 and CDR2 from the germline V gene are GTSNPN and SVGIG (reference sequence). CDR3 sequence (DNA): TGTGCCTGGGGACAGGGGGCAGCTTTCTTT. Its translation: CAWGQGAAFF.